These 25 T cell receptor beta chains share one sample of origin, sequenced in a study of blood T cell repertoires in COVID-19 (dated by TCRdb to between 2020 and 2021). Receptor libraries were prepared by the immunoSEQ multiplex PCR assay. The table was pulled from immuneACCESS by TCRdb, which kept in-frame rearrangements only. Such tables lose some clones; where checked, under half of the loss comes from unresolved V genes, and the rest has no known cause. Within this sample are approximately 70,000 clones, with 70% to 90% of them counted one time only. About 3.5% of the sample comes from the top ten. The material sequenced was peripheral blood. The source of these receptors is a woman aged 50 to 65 with COVID-19, enrolled during active disease.

The chain recombines TRBV2 with TRBJ1-2, with TRBD1 matching 8 bases. The CDR3 loop spans 12 amino acids. CDR1 and CDR2 from the germline V gene are SNHLY and FYNNEI. J gave up 3 bases and V 9 bases, and 3 bases lay outside the gene matches. The CDR3: CARGGQDYGYTF. CDR3 nucleotide sequence: TGTGCCAGGGGGGGACAGGACTATGGCTACACCTTC.

The J gene is TRBJ2-5, the V gene TRBV6-6; 10 nucleotides agree with TRBD2. This CDR3 spans 15 amino acids. J gave up 4 bases and V 8 bases, and 10 bases lay outside the gene matches. Germline CDR1 and CDR2: MNHNY and SVGAGI (reference sequence). CDR3 DNA: TGTGCCAGCGGTGAGCGGGAGGGCCTCCGAGAGACCCAGTACTTC. Translation: CASGEREGLRETQYF.

The chain combines TRBV28 with TRBJ1-4, with D possibly matching TRBD1 (5 bases). V dropped 0 bases and J dropped 8 bases, with 13 bases sitting between them. This CDR3 is built from 15 residues. Germline loops: CDR1 MDHEN, CDR2 SYDVKM. This CDR3 reads CASSLWSGYDEKLFF. Here the CDR3 DNA reads TGTGCCAGCAGTTTATGGTCAGGGTATGACGAAAAACTGTTTTTT.

The gene calls are TRBV28 and TRBJ2-7; the match to TRBD2 covers 12 bases. Germline V gene lookup returns CDR1 MDHEN and CDR2 SYDVKM. The CDR3 has 16 residues. J was trimmed by 8 bases and V by 7 bases; bases with no gene match: 15. The CDR3, as DNA: TGTGCCAGCACCCTGGGGCTAGCGGGAGGGAAGGTCAAGCAGTACTTC. Residues: CASTLGLAGGKVKQYF.

This clone was recorded once. V and J are TRBV6-5 and TRBJ1-2; possibly TRBD1 for D (5 bases). The CDR3 totals 14 residues. V shed 6 bases and J shed 7 bases, with 18 bases lying between them. In germline, CDR1 is MNHEY, CDR2 SVGAGI. CDR3 bases: TGTGCCAGCAGCCGAAACGCGGGGACGTCTGGCTACACCTTC. As protein: CASSRNAGTSGYTF.

This chain links TRBV20-1 with TRBJ2-7; D unresolved. V gave up 3 bases and J gave up 1 base, with 19 bases separating them. Per the germline V gene, CDR1 is DFQATT and CDR2 is SNEGSKA (reference sequence). This CDR3 comprises 16 residues. Here the CDR3 DNA reads TGCAGTGCTAGTAGTCCCCTAGTAGGCCGTTCCTACGAGCAGTACTTC. Protein sequence: CSASSPLVGRSYEQYF.

The CDR3 DNA is TGTGCCAGCAGTCTCGGTAGCGGAAGCTCCTACGAGCAGTACTTC. It is translated as CASSLGSGSSYEQYF. V gene TRBV27 combines with J gene TRBJ2-7; TRBD2 might be the D (6 bases). Looked up from germline, CDR1 is MNHEY and CDR2 is SMNVEV (reference sequence). V was clipped by 5 bases and J by 0 bases, with 14 bases between them. This CDR3 spans 15 amino acids.

The chain couples TRBV19 to TRBJ1-5, with TRBD1 as a possible D gene (6 bases). This CDR3 spans 15 amino acids. With 4 bases removed from V and 1 base from J, the gap between germline ends came to 11 bases. Germline V CDR1 and CDR2: LNHDA, SQIVND (reference sequence). CDR3 sequence (DNA): TGTGCCAGTAGTAGGGACACCTCGAGCAATCAGCCCCAGCATTTT. Protein sequence: CASSRDTSSNQPQHF. The full variable domain, its missing parts supplied by reference TRBV19 and TRBJ1-5, is DGGITQSPKYLFRKEGQNVTLSCEQNLNHDAMYWYRQDPGQGLRLIYYSQIVNDFQKGDIAEGYSVSREKKESFPLTVTSAQKNPTAFYLCASSRDTSSNQPQHFGDGTRLSIL.

As DNA, the CDR3 is TGCGCCAGCAGCCAAACGACCGGGACTAGCGCCTACAATGAGCAGTTCTTC. This encodes CASSQTTGTSAYNEQFF. V gene TRBV4-1 combines with J gene TRBJ2-1; 10 bases map to TRBD2. Looked up from germline, CDR1 is MGHRA and CDR2 is YSYEKL. Germline trimming cut 2 bases from V and 2 bases from J; bases unmatched to any gene: 6. CDR3 length: 17 residues.

J is TRBJ1-1 and V is TRBV30, with D possibly being TRBD1 (6 bases). The germline V gene has CDR1 GTSNPN and CDR2 SVGIG (reference sequence). The CDR3 has 14 amino acids. V shed 2 bases and J shed 1 base, with 11 bases lying between them. The CDR3 is CAWSWGQSNTEAFF. Here the CDR3 DNA reads TGTGCCTGGAGTTGGGGACAATCGAACACTGAAGCTTTCTTT.

The chain carries TRBV19 and TRBJ2-2; weak D call: TRBD1 (6 bases). CDR3 size: 14 residues. Germline V gene sequence: CDR1 LNHDA, CDR2 SQIVND (reference sequence). V gave up 7 bases and J gave up 6 bases, with 15 bases separating them. The CDR3: CASTRDGQSGELFF. CDR3 coding DNA: TGTGCCAGTACTAGGGACGGACAGTCCGGGGAGCTGTTTTTT. Variable domain in full (rest from reference TRBV19 and TRBJ2-2): DGGITQSPKYLFRKEGQNVTLSCEQNLNHDAMYWYRQDPGQGLRLIYYSQIVNDFQKGDIAEGYSVSREKKESFPLTVTSAQKNPTAFYLCASTRDGQSGELFFGEGSRLTVL.

The chain has TRBV28 and TRBJ1-6, with 7 bases matching TRBD1. V lost 8 bases and J lost 1; bases outside the gene matches: 2. The germline V gene encodes CDR1 MDHEN and CDR2 SYDVKM. CDR3 length: 14 amino acids. The CDR3 is CASGGQSYNSPLHF. For the CDR3, the DNA is TGTGCCAGCGGGGGACAGTCCTATAATTCACCCCTCCACTTT.

V is TRBV6-2 or TRBV6-3 and J is TRBJ2-4, with 10 bases matching TRBD2. The CDR3 contains 17 residues. Unmatched junction bases numbered 6, after V lost 4 bases and J lost 0 bases. Germline V gives CDR1 MNHEY, CDR2 SVGEGT. CDR3 in DNA: TGTGCCAGCAGTTTATCGACTAGCGGGTTAGCCAAAAACATTCAGTACTTC. Translating gives CASSLSTSGLAKNIQYF.

In DNA, the CDR3 is TGCAGCGTTGTTGGAAAGGGAGACAGGAGGTACTTC. Residues: CSVVGKGDRRYF. The V and J genes are TRBV29-1 and TRBJ2-5, with TRBD1 as a possible D gene (6 bases). The CDR3 totals 12 residues. V lost 4 bases and J 13 bases, leaving 19 bases between the germline ends. CDR1 and CDR2 (germline): SQVTM, ANQGSEA. The full variable domain, its missing parts supplied by reference TRBV29-1 and TRBJ2-5, is SAVISQKPSRDICQRGTSLTIQCQVDSQVTMMFWYRQQPGQSLTLIATANQGSEATYESGFVIDKFPISRPNLTFSTLTVSNMSPEDSSIYLCSVVGKGDRRYFGPGTRLLVL.

For the CDR3, the DNA is TGTGCCTGGAGTTCTATCTATGGCTACACCTTC. Protein: CAWSSIYGYTF. The chain is built from TRBV30 and TRBJ1-2, with D uncertain. CDR3 size: 11 residues. V lost 2 bases, J lost 4 bases, and 5 bases lay in between. Germline values: CDR1 GTSNPN, CDR2 SVGIG (reference sequence).

The V and J genes are TRBV5-6 and TRBJ2-7, with 11 bases that match TRBD1. Germline CDR1 is SGHDT and CDR2 is YYEEEE. The CDR3 runs 16 residues. Losses at the gene ends were 0 bases for V and 3 bases for J; bases not matched to a gene: 5. The CDR3 is CASSLEGTGGNYEQYF. The CDR3 bases are TGTGCCAGCAGCTTGGAGGGGACAGGGGGTAACTACGAGCAGTACTTC. The entire variable domain, with the rest obtained from reference TRBV5-6 and TRBJ2-7, is as follows: DAGVTQSPTHLIKTRGQQVTLRCSPKSGHDTVSWYQQALGQGPQFIFQYYEEEERQRGNFPDRFSGHQFPNYSSELNVNALLLGDSALYLCASSLEGTGGNYEQYFGPGTRLTVT.

The chain links TRBV19 to TRBJ2-5, with a possible D match to TRBD1 (6 bases). The germline V gene has CDR1 LNHDA and CDR2 SQIVND (reference sequence). The CDR3 has 16 amino acids. V dropped 3 bases and J dropped 1 base, with 15 bases sitting between them. As DNA, the CDR3 is TGTGCCAGTAGTATCCTAACAGGGATCTCCCAAGAGACCCAGTACTTC. This gives the protein CASSILTGISQETQYF.

This chain uses TRBV4-1 with TRBJ2-7, with D possibly TRBD2 on 6 matching bases. The V end was cut by 3 bases, the J end by 0 bases, with 12 bases between. This CDR3 is built from 15 residues. Germline CDR1 MGHRA, CDR2 YSYEKL. The CDR3 coding sequence is TGCGCCAGCAGCCAGGAGCGGGCGAGCTCCTACGAGCAGTACTTC. This gives the protein CASSQERASSYEQYF.

This clone was seen only once. V gene TRBV5-1 combines with J gene TRBJ2-5, with D tentatively TRBD1 (5 bases). The CDR3 runs 13 residues. V was clipped by 4 bases and J by 5 bases, with 12 bases between them. Germline V gene sequence: CDR1 SGHRS, CDR2 YFSETQ. The CDR3 DNA sequence: TGCGCCAGCAGCGTCCAGGGCAGGGAGACCCAGTACTTC. Residues: CASSVQGRETQYF.

V is TRBV5-1 and J is TRBJ2-6; maybe TRBD1 (6 bases). This CDR3 has 16 residues. CDR1 and CDR2 from the germline V gene are SGHRS and YFSETQ. V lost 5 bases, J lost 4 bases, and 16 bases lay in between. As DNA, the CDR3 is TGCGCCAGCAGTATCAGGGGCGGTCCCGGGGCCAACGTCCTGACTTTC. Translation gives CASSIRGGPGANVLTF.

The chain has TRBV10-1 and TRBJ2-5; D ambiguous. Germline CDR1 reads WNHNN; CDR2 reads SYGVQD (reference sequence). Trimming removed 3 bases at V and 1 base at J, with 6 bases between. This CDR3 is built from 13 residues. This CDR3 is CASSDPGQETQYF. As DNA, the CDR3 is TGCGCCAGCAGTGATCCGGGCCAAGAGACCCAGTACTTC.

This chain connects TRBV5-1 to TRBJ2-3; 10 nucleotides line up with TRBD2. The V gene's germline CDR1 is SGHRS and CDR2 YFSETQ. V lost 0 bases and J lost 2; bases outside the gene matches: 9. The CDR3 sequence is 18 residues long. In nucleotides, the CDR3 is TGCGCCAGCAGCTTGGTGGGACTAGCGAAGCCTAACACAGATACGCAGTATTTT. It is translated as CASSLVGLAKPNTDTQYF. The complete variable domain, with remaining parts taken from reference TRBV5-1 and TRBJ2-3, reads KAGVTQTPRYLIKTRGQQVTLSCSPISGHRSVSWYQQTPGQGLQFLFEYFSETQRNKGNFPGRFSGRQFSNSRSEMNVSTLELGDSALYLCASSLVGLAKPNTDTQYFGPGTRLTVL.

The V call is TRBV11-2, the J call TRBJ1-1; D ambiguous. Trimming left V 2 bases short and J 1 base short, with 8 bases between. The germline V gene encodes CDR1 SGHAT and CDR2 FQNNGV. The CDR3 spans 14 residues. Here the CDR3 DNA reads TGTGCCAGCAGCTTAACAGTGGGGAACACTGAAGCTTTCTTT. Encoded protein: CASSLTVGNTEAFF. Combining the CDR3 with reference TRBV11-2 and TRBJ1-1 gives the whole variable domain EAGVAQSPRYKIIEKRQSVAFWCNPISGHATLYWYQQILGQGPKLLIQFQNNGVVDDSQLPKDRFSAERLKGVDSTLKIQPAKLEDSAVYLCASSLTVGNTEAFFGQGTRLTVV.

This clone was picked up one time. This chain joins TRBV7-8 and TRBJ2-2; 9 bases fit TRBD2. Germline assignment: CDR1 SGHVS and CDR2 FQNEAQ. The CDR3 length is 17 residues. J lost 0 bases, V lost 2 bases, and 4 bases had no gene match. CDR3 nucleotide sequence: TGTGCCAGCAGCTTAAGGGCGGGAGGGCCGAACACCGGGGAGCTGTTTTTT. This codes for CASSLRAGGPNTGELFF. Full variable domain (remainder filled in from reference TRBV7-8 and TRBJ2-2): GAGVSQSPRYKVAKRGQDVALRCDPISGHVSLFWYQQALGQGPEFLTYFQNEAQLDKSGLPSDRFFAERPEGSVSTLKIQRTQQEDSAVYLCASSLRAGGPNTGELFFGEGSRLTVL.

This clone showed up just once. The rearrangement links TRBV13 to TRBJ2-7; TRBD2 matches at 8 bases. Germline V gene sequence: CDR1 PRHDT, CDR2 FYEKMQ (reference sequence). V lost 1 base and J lost 9; bases outside the gene matches: 8. CDR3 length: 14 residues. The CDR3 nucleotides are TGTGCCAGCAGCTTAGTAAGGCCGGGAGGGCCGCAGTACTTC. It is translated as CASSLVRPGGPQYF.